This TCR beta chain was observed in a study of blood T cells in healthy people across ages. Study-wide points: In these data, TCR beta diversity tracked strongly with naive T cell percentage.

Note on this clonotype: Its antigen is as yet unknown.

Primed by a sample-barcoded 5' primer and a J-beta primer mix, a second PCR proceeded for about 6 to 12 cycles. Each cDNA molecule received a tag from a template-switch adaptor that had 12 random nucleotides. One entry per CDR3 protein, called by TCRdb with MiXCR from the 5' RACE reads. Of 1.5 million to 2 million distinct CDR3 sequences listed, roughly 50% are singletons. Trimming removed 6 bases from V and 0 bases from J, with 21 bases in between. Germline CDR1 and CDR2: SGHTA and FQGNSA. This CDR3 is 18 amino acids long. Peripheral blood was drawn, about 10 milliliters per donor. This TCR derives from a middle-aged woman in good health. Sequenced material: blood. This rearrangement joins TRBV7-2 to TRBJ2-4, with D possibly being TRBD1 or TRBD2 (6 bases each). The CDR3 protein is CASSQIAAQGVAKNIQYF. The CDR3 DNA is TGTGCCAGCAGTCAGATAGCGGCACAGGGAGTAGCCAAAAACATTCAGTACTTC.